The entry below gives a single TCR beta chain sequence along with its context. A modified ARM-PCR protocol with three rounds of nested PCR amplified TCRbeta. TCRdb recomputed calls from the multiplex PCR reads with MiXCR, one row per CDR3 protein. The repertoire includes approximately 62,000 distinct CDR3 sequences, roughly 57% of them detected once, and less than 35% sits in the top ten. The template was RNA from unsorted bulk tissue. The normal lung tissue was taken more than 3 cm from the tumor edge. The sample originates from a study of tumor and adjacent non-tumor tissue in lung cancer. In the study overall: There were about twelve adenocarcinoma, 2 squamous cell carcinoma and 1 small cell lung cancer cases.

The CDR3 is 15 amino acids. Germline trimming cut 6 bases from V and 9 bases from J; bases unmatched to any gene: 10. CDR1 is MNHNS, CDR2 SASEGT, per germline. The source of this sequence is a man aged 65-85 years with non-small cell lung cancer. The V and J genes are TRBV6-1 and TRBJ2-1; TRBD1 agrees at 11 bases. Sequenced: distant non-tumor lung tissue. CDR3 bases: TGTGCCAGCAGCGGACAGGGGGCGTCGGGCGCTGAGCAGTTCTTC. Its protein product is CASSGQGASGAEQFF.